These 28 T cell receptor beta chains share one sample of origin, sequenced in a study of human T cells and chemical hapten exposure. Time point indicated: patch test 1, 2 weeks after DPC sensitization. Treatment in this sample: therapeutic diphenylcyclopropenone sensitization with weekly scalp DPC. Using its own MiXCR run on the RACE reads, TCRdb lists one record per CDR3 protein. Among more than 70,000 distinct CDR3 sequences, 12% were seen once, and the ten largest hold roughly 4%. The sample in question was whole blood, obtained in connection with sensitization to the hapten diphenylcyclopropenone (DPC). The source is a woman aged 55-70 years with alopecia areata. Some clones in this sample may be carry-over from other donors' samples.

The chain links TRBV28 to TRBJ1-2; D is possibly TRBD1 (6 bases). The V gene's germline CDR1 is MDHEN and CDR2 SYDVKM. V lost 3 bases and J lost 3, with 14 bases in between. The CDR3 is 15 amino acids. CDR3 protein: CASSLAGGGHYGYTF. CDR3 in DNA: TGTGCCAGCAGTTTGGCCGGGGGCGGACACTATGGCTACACCTTC.

This clonotype was detected ten times or more. The J gene is TRBJ1-2, the V gene TRBV6-6; no definite D call. The V and J ends lost 6 bases and 6 bases respectively, with 5 bases between them. The length of the CDR3 is 10 residues. Germline CDR1 reads MNHNY; CDR2 reads SVGAGI (reference sequence). The CDR3 DNA is TGTGCCAGCAGATCCGATGGCTACACCTTC. This gives the protein CASRSDGYTF.

This clonotype was found a few times. V usage is TRBV18 and J usage is TRBJ1-2; TRBD1 is a possible D gene (5 bases). Trimming took 2 bases from V and 8 from J, leaving 15 bases between them. The CDR3 runs 14 residues. Germline V gives CDR1 KGHSH, CDR2 LQKENI. This CDR3 reads CASSPNGAMEGYTF. The DNA for the CDR3 is TGTGCCAGCTCACCAAACGGGGCTATGGAAGGCTACACCTTC.

V usage is TRBV12-3 or TRBV12-4 and J usage is TRBJ1-1; TRBD1 matches at 9 bases. The J segment lost 3 bases and the V segment lost 2 bases, leaving 7 bases of the junction unmatched. This CDR3 spans 16 amino acids. The CDR3 region has the DNA TGTGCCAGCAGTTTACGTGCCGGGACAGGGCACACTGAAGCTTTCTTT. This gives the protein CASSLRAGTGHTEAFF.

The rearrangement links TRBV7-6 to TRBJ2-7, with D unresolved. The CDR3 runs to 16 residues. Germline-derived CDR1 and CDR2 are SGHVS and FNYEAQ. Trimming shortened V by 3 bases and J by 4 bases, and 19 bases separated the two germline ends. The CDR3 loop is CASSLVDAFLGYEQYF. For the CDR3, the DNA is TGTGCCAGCAGCTTGGTTGATGCATTTCTAGGGTACGAGCAGTACTTC.

This chain links TRBV7-8 with TRBJ2-2; the D gene could be TRBD1 or TRBD2 (6 bases each). V lost 5 bases to trimming and J lost 4 bases, with 23 bases between them. Germline V gene data show CDR1 as SGHVS and CDR2 as FQNEAQ. The CDR3 spans 18 residues. CDR3: CASSLDRGLMGFTGELFF. The CDR3, as DNA: TGTGCCAGCAGCCTTGATCGGGGGCTTATGGGTTTCACCGGGGAGCTGTTTTTT. Full variable domain (rest looked up from reference TRBV7-8 and TRBJ2-2): GAGVSQSPRYKVAKRGQDVALRCDPISGHVSLFWYQQALGQGPEFLTYFQNEAQLDKSGLPSDRFFAERPEGSVSTLKIQRTQQEDSAVYLCASSLDRGLMGFTGELFFGEGSRLTVL.

There are many counts of this clonotype. The chain recombines TRBV10-1 with TRBJ1-1, with unresolved D. Germline V CDR1 and CDR2: WNHNN, SYGVQD (reference sequence). CDR3 size: 13 residues. Trimming removed 2 bases at V and 2 bases at J, with 6 bases between. The CDR3 protein is CASSENSNTEAFF. DNA of the CDR3: TGCGCCAGCAGTGAGAACAGCAACACTGAAGCTTTCTTT.

In this sample, this clonotype turned up many times. The chain has TRBV29-1 and TRBJ2-7, with D unclear. The CDR3 contains 13 residues. The germline V gene encodes CDR1 SQVTM and CDR2 ANQGSEA. V lost 6 bases and J 4 bases, leaving 16 bases between the germline ends. CDR3 DNA sequence: TGCAGCGTCGATCTACCTAACGAATACGAGCAGTACTTC. Translated: CSVDLPNEYEQYF.

This clonotype was counted many times. The chain couples TRBV27 to TRBJ2-3; 9 bases match TRBD2. Germline lookup yields CDR1 MNHEY and CDR2 SMNVEV (reference sequence). After removal of 3 bases from V and 5 bases from J, the junction contained 3 bases not matched to a gene. The CDR3 runs 14 residues. The CDR3 sequence is CASSFLSGGDTQYF. Here the CDR3 DNA reads TGTGCCAGCAGTTTTCTTAGCGGGGGAGATACGCAGTATTTT.

In its sample, this clonotype was seen a few times. The V and J genes are TRBV30 and TRBJ1-3; D unclear. V shed 3 bases and J shed 6 bases, with 18 bases lying between them. The germline V gene has CDR1 GTSNPN and CDR2 SVGIG (reference sequence). CDR3 length equals 15 residues. The CDR3 spells CAWSVNRASLNTIYF. CDR3 sequence (DNA): TGTGCCTGGAGCGTCAATCGAGCGTCATTAAACACCATATATTTT. The entire variable domain, with the rest obtained from reference TRBV30 and TRBJ1-3, is as follows: SQTIHQWPATLVQPVGSPLSLECTVEGTSNPNLYWYRQAAGRGLQLLFYSVGIGQISSEVPQNLSASRPQDRQFILSSKKLLLSDSGFYLCAWSVNRASLNTIYFGEGSWLTVV.

In this sample, this clonotype turned up many times. This chain uses TRBV5-1 with TRBJ2-1; D not resolved. V was clipped by 4 bases and J by 9 bases, with 11 bases between them. This CDR3 comprises 12 residues. Per the germline V gene, CDR1 is SGHRS and CDR2 is YFSETQ. The CDR3 reads CASSPGVGEQFF. The CDR3 bases are TGCGCCAGCAGCCCGGGTGTGGGTGAGCAGTTCTTC.

This clonotype was recorded at least ten times. The chain employs TRBV27 and TRBJ1-6; a weak D match, TRBD1 (6 bases). V shed 5 bases and J shed 9 bases, with 11 bases lying between them. The CDR3 runs to 13 residues. From germline, CDR1 is MNHEY and CDR2 SMNVEV (reference sequence). In DNA, the CDR3 is TGTGCCAGCAGTACGGGGGCGAGTTCACCCCTCCACTTT. Its translation is CASSTGASSPLHF.

In this sample, this clonotype turned up a few times. V usage is TRBV2 and J usage is TRBJ2-7; no definite D call. Germline V CDR1 and CDR2: SNHLY, FYNNEI. V lost 2 bases to trimming and J lost 4 bases, with 9 bases between them. CDR3 length: 13 residues. The CDR3 nucleotides read TGTGCCAGCAGTGAATTCGTGGAGTACGAGCAGTACTTC. Its protein product is CASSEFVEYEQYF.

This clonotype was seen ten or more times. The chain combines TRBV3-1 with TRBJ2-3; 8 bases line up with TRBD1. Trimming took 2 bases from V and 4 from J; bases not matched to a gene: 5. This CDR3 comprises 15 residues. Per the germline V gene, CDR1 is LGHDT and CDR2 is YNNKEL (reference sequence). The DNA of the CDR3 is TGTGCCAGCAGCCAAAATGTACAGGGGGCAGATACGCAGTATTTT. Its translation: CASSQNVQGADTQYF.

For the CDR3, the DNA is TGTGCCAGCAGCCCGAATCAATGGGGCGAGCAGTACTTC. This sequence encodes CASSPNQWGEQYF. V gene TRBV3-1 combines with J gene TRBJ2-7; D unclear. Trimming cost V 4 bases and J 6 bases, with 13 bases left between them. This CDR3 is built from 13 residues. CDR1 is LGHDT and CDR2 is YNNKEL in the germline V gene (reference sequence).

This clonotype was observed a handful of times. The rearrangement joins TRBV14 to TRBJ1-6; 9 positions match TRBD1. The germline V gene encodes CDR1 SGHDN and CDR2 FVKESK. CDR3 length equals 12 residues. V lost 5 bases to trimming and J lost 14 bases; unmatched junction nucleotides: 4. In nucleotides, the CDR3 is TGTGCCAGCAGCGCACAGGGGGCAACCCTCCACTTT. As protein: CASSAQGATLHF. The full variable domain, in which reference TRBV14 and TRBJ1-6 provide the parts outside the CDR3, is EAGVTQFPSHSVIEKGQTVTLRCDPISGHDNLYWYRRVMGKEIKFLLHFVKESKQDESGMPNNRFLAERTGGTYSTLKVQPAELEDSGVYFCASSAQGATLHFGNGTRLTVT.

A few counts support this clonotype. The V and J genes are TRBV29-1 and TRBJ1-5; D is possibly TRBD1 (5 bases). The CDR3 spans 12 residues. The V and J ends lost 8 bases and 5 bases respectively, with 13 bases between them. Germline values: CDR1 SQVTM, CDR2 ANQGSEA. CDR3: CSIREGHQPQHF. For the CDR3, the DNA is TGCAGCATCCGAGAGGGGCATCAGCCCCAGCATTTT. The full variable domain, in which reference TRBV29-1 and TRBJ1-5 provide the parts outside the CDR3, is SAVISQKPSRDICQRGTSLTIQCQVDSQVTMMFWYRQQPGQSLTLIATANQGSEATYESGFVIDKFPISRPNLTFSTLTVSNMSPEDSSIYLCSIREGHQPQHFGDGTRLSIL.

The chain couples TRBV14 to TRBJ2-4, with 7 bases identical to TRBD1. There are 13 residues in the CDR3. Losses at the gene ends were 3 bases for V and 7 bases for J; bases not matched to a gene: 3. Germline CDR1 is SGHDN and CDR2 is FVKESK. CDR3 nucleotides: TGTGCCAGCAGCCAGCAGACAGGGAACATTCAGTACTTC. Translated: CASSQQTGNIQYF.

The chain recombines TRBV11-2 with TRBJ2-5; weak D call: TRBD1 (6 bases). V was clipped by 6 bases and J by 1 base, with 12 bases between them. Germline V gene data show CDR1 as SGHAT and CDR2 as FQNNGV. The CDR3 consists of 14 residues. The CDR3 DNA is TGTGCCAGCAGTAGAGGACAGCCCCAAGAGACCCAGTACTTC. Residues: CASSRGQPQETQYF.

Many counts were recorded for this clonotype. This sequence joins TRBV5-5 and TRBJ2-1; a weak D match, TRBD2 (6 bases). Germline V gives CDR1 SGHKS, CDR2 YYEKEE (reference sequence). The V end lost 4 bases, the J end lost 3 bases, and 11 bases lay between the germline ends. This CDR3 is built from 14 residues. In DNA, the CDR3 is TGTGCCAGCAGCAATGGACTACACTACAATGAGCAGTTCTTC. This sequence encodes CASSNGLHYNEQFF.

This sequence joins TRBV7-9 and TRBJ2-2; 7 nucleotides agree with TRBD2. The V segment lost 5 bases and the J segment 0 bases; nucleotides outside the gene matches: 6. Looked up from germline, CDR1 is SEHNR and CDR2 is FQNEAQ (reference sequence). The CDR3 has 16 residues. The CDR3 DNA reads TGTGCCAGCAGCCCCCGGGGGGAACCGAACACCGGGGAGCTGTTTTTT. It yields the protein CASSPRGEPNTGELFF.

This chain joins TRBV5-6 and TRBJ2-7; D is tentatively TRBD1 or TRBD2 (5 bases each). Germline CDR1 reads SGHDT; CDR2 reads YYEEEE. The CDR3 is 12 residues long. V was pared by 4 bases and J by 7 bases, with 12 bases between. The CDR3 protein is CASSTGTGEQYF. The DNA of the CDR3 is TGTGCCAGCAGCACCGGGACGGGGGAGCAGTACTTC.

V usage is TRBV28 and J usage is TRBJ2-7, with TRBD1 matching 8 bases. The CDR3 has 13 residues. Losses at the gene ends were 8 bases for V and 4 bases for J; bases not matched to a gene: 7. Germline V gene sequence: CDR1 MDHEN, CDR2 SYDVKM. CDR3 in amino acids: CASVTGVGYEQYF. DNA for the CDR3: TGTGCCAGCGTGACAGGGGTCGGGTACGAGCAGTACTTC.

This clonotype showed up just a few times. This chain connects TRBV18 to TRBJ1-1, with D maybe TRBD1 (5 bases). Germline V lookup: CDR1 KGHSH, CDR2 LQKENI. This CDR3 contains 15 residues. V shed 8 bases and J shed 5 bases, with 21 bases lying between them. The CDR3 here is CASLVRWGEGTEAFF. DNA of the CDR3: TGTGCCAGCCTCGTCCGTTGGGGCGAAGGAACTGAAGCTTTCTTT.

In its sample, this clonotype was seen many times. The CDR3 bases are TGCAGCGTTACGGCGGGGGAGCTCACAGATACGCAGTATTTT. Protein product: CSVTAGELTDTQYF. The V and J genes are TRBV29-1 and TRBJ2-3; 7 bases are shared with TRBD2. The CDR3 spans 14 residues. CDR1 and CDR2 (germline): SQVTM, ANQGSEA. V lost 5 bases and J lost 2; bases outside the gene matches: 7.

This clonotype was counted ten times or more. The chain's CDR3 is CSVFGNEQFF. The CDR3 DNA follows: TGCAGCGTTTTCGGGAATGAGCAGTTCTTC. The V call is TRBV29-1, the J call TRBJ2-1, with unresolved D. The CDR3 consists of 10 residues. The V end was cut by 5 bases, the J end by 7 bases, with 6 bases between. Germline lookup yields CDR1 SQVTM and CDR2 ANQGSEA.

This clonotype was observed at least ten times. The chain employs TRBV9 and TRBJ2-1; D remains unclear. The V gene lost 2 bases and the J gene lost 3 bases, with 6 bases spanning the gap. Germline-derived CDR1 and CDR2 are SGDLS and YYNGEE. The CDR3 covers 13 residues. CDR3 protein: CASSVSGYNEQFF. CDR3 sequence (DNA): TGTGCCAGCAGCGTTTCGGGCTACAATGAGCAGTTCTTC.

This clonotype was observed a handful of times. J is TRBJ1-3 and V is TRBV9; unclear D gene. V was clipped by 1 base and J by 2 bases, with 1 base between them. Germline V gene data show CDR1 as SGDLS and CDR2 as YYNGEE. The CDR3 extends over 12 amino acids. CDR3 bases: TGTGCCAGCAGCGTACCTGGAAACACCATATATTTT. This encodes CASSVPGNTIYF.